These 21 T cell receptor beta chains were sequenced from one sample in a study of early T cells in non-severe SARS-CoV-2 infection. MiXCR, run by TCRdb on the 5' RACE reads, gives a single entry per CDR3 protein. The table has around 30,000 distinct CDR3 sequences, around 5.3% seen once. Sequencing was done on a sample of whole blood. Receptors originate from an adult who was a healthcare worker with PCR-confirmed SARS-CoV-2 infection or an uninfected control (not recorded which).

This clonotype has only one observation. The chain joins TRBV29-1 to TRBJ2-5; TRBD2 aligns across 7 bases. Unmatched junction bases numbered 10, after V lost 7 bases and J lost 5 bases. The length of the CDR3 is 13 residues. Germline values: CDR1 SQVTM, CDR2 ANQGSEA. The DNA for the CDR3 is TGCAGCGCCCGACTAGCCGGGTCGGAGACCCAGTACTTC. This sequence encodes CSARLAGSETQYF.

This chain joins TRBV18 and TRBJ1-1; a weak D match, TRBD1 (5 bases). Trimming pared 1 base from V and 0 bases from J, leaving 12 bases between. In germline, CDR1 is KGHSH, CDR2 LQKENI. This CDR3 region has 16 residues. The CDR3 coding sequence is TGTGCCAGCTCACCACGCGCGGGACTCCTGAACACTGAAGCTTTCTTT. This codes for CASSPRAGLLNTEAFF.

Many counts were recorded for this clonotype. The rearrangement links TRBV30 to TRBJ1-4; no clear D. Per the germline V gene, CDR1 is GTSNPN and CDR2 is SVGIG (reference sequence). The CDR3 is made up of 12 amino acids. Trimming removed 2 bases from V and 9 bases from J, with 10 bases in between. The CDR3 loop reads CAWSPGSQKLFF. CDR3 nucleotide sequence: TGTGCCTGGAGTCCCGGAAGTCAAAAACTGTTTTTT.

DNA of the CDR3: TGCGCCAGCAGTCAAAGGGCCGGGGGGACCCAGTACTTC. This gives the protein CASSQRAGGTQYF. J is TRBJ2-5 and V is TRBV10-2, with TRBD2 as a possible D gene (6 bases). Deletions cut 5 bases from V and 7 bases from J, with 14 bases between. This CDR3 region has 13 residues. The germline CDR1 and CDR2 sequences are WSHSY and SAAADI.

This chain links TRBV29-1 with TRBJ2-2, with 7 bases lining up with TRBD2. After removal of 6 bases from V and 0 bases from J, the junction contained 4 bases not matched to a gene. In germline, CDR1 is SQVTM, CDR2 ANQGSEA. The CDR3 spans 14 residues. The CDR3, as DNA: TGCAGCGTAGGGGACTACTCGAACACCGGGGAGCTGTTTTTT. Protein: CSVGDYSNTGELFF.

This clonotype was seen a handful of times. The V call is TRBV18, the J call TRBJ2-5; TRBD1 might be the D (5 bases). Trimming took off 2 bases at V and 1 base at J, with 5 bases between the two ends. Germline CDR1 is KGHSH and CDR2 is LQKENI. This CDR3 region has 13 residues. The CDR3 loop reads CASSPDSQETQYF. The CDR3 DNA follows: TGTGCCAGCTCACCAGACAGCCAAGAGACCCAGTACTTC.

This clonotype has a handful of counts. The chain recombines TRBV7-9 with TRBJ1-4, with D perhaps matching TRBD1 (5 bases). V gave up 2 bases and J gave up 5 bases, with 15 bases separating them. The CDR3 is 16 amino acids. The germline V gene encodes CDR1 SEHNR and CDR2 FQNEAQ (reference sequence). CDR3 sequence reads: CASSLFLTGGNEKLFF. Here the CDR3 DNA reads TGTGCCAGCAGCTTATTCTTGACGGGGGGAAATGAAAAACTGTTTTTT.

This clonotype showed up many times. The gene calls are TRBV20-1 and TRBJ2-7, with D possibly called TRBD1 or TRBD2 (5 bases each). Germline CDR1 is DFQATT and CDR2 is SNEGSKA (reference sequence). With 6 bases removed from V and 6 bases from J, the gap between germline ends came to 12 bases. The CDR3 contains 11 residues. The CDR3 DNA is TGCAGTGCGGCGGTGAGGGGCGAGCAGTACTTC. Protein sequence: CSAAVRGEQYF.

In DNA form, the CDR3 reads TGTGCCAGCAGCTTAGAACTAGCGGTCACAGATACGCAGTATTTT. Encoded protein: CASSLELAVTDTQYF. The rearrangement joins TRBV7-2 to TRBJ2-3, with 8 bases that match TRBD2. Germline V gives CDR1 SGHTA, CDR2 FQGNSA. After removal of 1 base from V and 2 bases from J, the junction contained 2 bases not matched to a gene. The CDR3 sequence is 15 residues long.

This clonotype was seen many times. J is TRBJ1-1 and V is TRBV5-5; D gene unclear. The V end lost 0 bases, the J end lost 1 base, and 4 bases lay between the germline ends. The germline V gene has CDR1 SGHKS and CDR2 YYEKEE (reference sequence). CDR3 size: 13 residues. The CDR3 nucleotides read TGTGCCAGCAGCTTGGGAGCGAACACTGAAGCTTTCTTT. Amino acids: CASSLGANTEAFF.

V and J are TRBV20-1 and TRBJ2-4; 9 bases line up with TRBD2. J was trimmed by 8 bases and V by 4 bases; bases with no gene match: 9. Germline V gene lookup returns CDR1 DFQATT and CDR2 SNEGSKA (reference sequence). The CDR3 is made up of 14 amino acids. CDR3 sequence reads: CSANAGTSSDIQYF. The DNA of the CDR3 is TGCAGTGCTAATGCCGGGACTAGCAGCGACATTCAGTACTTC.

This clonotype was observed many times. The rearrangement joins TRBV10-2 to TRBJ2-3; 13 positions agree with TRBD2. The V and J ends lost 3 bases and 6 bases, in that order; junction bases with no gene match: 6. Per germline, CDR1 WSHSY and CDR2 SAAADI. This CDR3 spans 16 amino acids. The CDR3 spells CASSEGLAGEVDTQYF. CDR3 nucleotides: TGCGCCAGCAGTGAAGGACTAGCGGGAGAGGTGGATACGCAGTATTTT.

This clonotype was detected many times. The rearrangement joins TRBV7-9 to TRBJ2-5; 9 positions match TRBD1. Per germline, CDR1 SEHNR and CDR2 FQNEAQ (reference sequence). The CDR3 consists of 13 residues. V shed 10 bases and J 3 bases; nucleotides not matched to a gene: 6. The CDR3 nucleotides read TGTGCCATCTGGGACAGGGCTAAAGAGACCCAGTACTTC. Translated: CAIWDRAKETQYF.

A few counts support this clonotype. CDR3 amino acids: CASSFPTSGRAKTYNEQFF. CDR3 in DNA: TGTGCCAGCAGCTTCCCGACTAGCGGGAGGGCCAAAACCTACAATGAGCAGTTCTTC. This chain uses TRBV11-2 with TRBJ2-1; 14 bases align to TRBD2. Germline V gives CDR1 SGHAT, CDR2 FQNNGV. The V and J ends lost 3 bases and 2 bases, in that order; junction bases with no gene match: 9. The CDR3 has 19 residues.

This clonotype was recorded a few times. This chain joins TRBV6-2 or TRBV6-3 and TRBJ2-7; a possible D gene is TRBD1 (5 bases). The germline V gene encodes CDR1 MNHEY and CDR2 SVGEGT. V was clipped by 5 bases and J by 0 bases, with 11 bases between them. This CDR3 comprises 14 residues. The CDR3 sequence: CASSLYDSSYEQYF. The CDR3 coding sequence is TGTGCCAGCAGTCTTTACGACAGCTCCTACGAGCAGTACTTC.

There are a few counts of this clonotype. The chain uses TRBV5-4 and TRBJ2-3, with unresolved D. The CDR3 is made up of 15 amino acids. Between the trimmed V and J ends, which lost 0 bases and 0 bases, there was a span of 8 bases. The germline gives CDR1 SGHNT, CDR2 YYREEE (reference sequence). CDR3 in DNA: TGTGCCAGCAGCTTGGCTTCCTGGAGCACAGATACGCAGTATTTT. As protein: CASSLASWSTDTQYF.

The V gene is TRBV9, the J gene TRBJ2-3, with no clear D. The CDR3 extends over 14 amino acids. Germline V gives CDR1 SGDLS, CDR2 YYNGEE. Trimming removed 0 bases from V and 6 bases from J, with 11 bases in between. CDR3 DNA sequence: TGTGCCAGCAGCGTAGGATCTACCCCGGATACGCAGTATTTT. Protein product: CASSVGSTPDTQYF.

This clonotype was seen ten or more times. The CDR3 spells CASSYSSQGTYEQYF. Here the CDR3 DNA reads TGTGCCAGCAGTTACTCTAGCCAGGGGACCTACGAGCAGTACTTC. The V and J genes are TRBV6-6 and TRBJ2-7; D might be TRBD1 (6 bases). Germline V gives CDR1 MNHNY, CDR2 SVGAGI (reference sequence). The CDR3 totals 15 residues. V gave up 0 bases and J gave up 2 bases, with 11 bases separating them.

This clonotype was counted many times. This sequence joins TRBV5-1 and TRBJ2-3; TRBD2 agrees at 10 bases. Germline-derived CDR1 and CDR2 are SGHRS and YFSETQ. V lost 4 bases and J lost 0; bases outside the gene matches: 17. CDR3 size: 20 residues. CDR3 in amino acids: CASSLPMGLAGEPSTDTQYF. CDR3 sequence (DNA): TGCGCCAGCAGCCTACCTATGGGGCTAGCGGGGGAGCCTAGCACAGATACGCAGTATTTT.

This clonotype occurred many times. The genes are TRBV12-3 or TRBV12-4 and TRBJ1-2, with 7 bases that match TRBD1. The junction had 2 bases not matched to a gene; V was cut back by 5 bases and J by 2 bases. The CDR3 runs to 13 residues. The DNA for the CDR3 is TGTGCCAGCAGTATGGACAGGAACTATGGCTACACCTTC. It translates to CASSMDRNYGYTF.

This chain connects TRBV12-3 or TRBV12-4 to TRBJ1-1; no definite D call. The CDR3 sequence is 12 residues long. Between the trimmed V and J ends, which lost 5 bases and 1 base, there was a span of 5 bases. The CDR3, as DNA: TGTGCCAGCAGTGTAGGGAACACTGAAGCTTTCTTT. Translated: CASSVGNTEAFF.